One and the same sample provided the 11 T cell receptor beta chains below, sequenced in a study of T cell responses to AZD1222 COVID-19 vaccine (dated by TCRdb to the early 2020s). The method was the immunoSEQ multiplex PCR assay. Entries here come from immuneACCESS through TCRdb and include only in-frame sequences with V and J called. Some clones fail to appear in such tables; in the studies checked, an unresolved V gene covers under half of the shortfall, and the cause of the remainder is unknown. A total of 95,000 to 150,000 clones appear in this sample, roughly nine tenths of them only once. Over 1.5% of the sample comes from the top ten. The time point label of this sample denotes: baseline before first vaccination. Sequenced here: peripheral blood, sampled on day 0 of AZD1222 vaccination. Receptors were obtained from an adult in good health.

J is TRBJ1-1 and V is TRBV19; 8 bases match TRBD1. V shed 5 bases, J shed 5 bases, and the junction held 7 bases outside the gene matches. Germline V CDR1 and CDR2: LNHDA, SQIVND (reference sequence). This CDR3 has 14 residues. CDR3: CASSRTGRRTEAFF. The DNA of the CDR3 is TGTGCCAGTAGTCGGACAGGGAGGAGGACTGAAGCTTTCTTT. Complete variable domain (other parts from reference TRBV19 and TRBJ1-1): DGGITQSPKYLFRKEGQNVTLSCEQNLNHDAMYWYRQDPGQGLRLIYYSQIVNDFQKGDIAEGYSVSREKKESFPLTVTSAQKNPTAFYLCASSRTGRRTEAFFGQGTRLTVV.

The chain has TRBV6-5 and TRBJ1-2; D gene uncertain. V lost 10 bases to trimming and J lost 3 bases, with 9 bases between them. The CDR3 has 11 amino acids. In germline, CDR1 is MNHEY, CDR2 SVGAGI. In DNA form, the CDR3 reads TGTGCCACCTCTGGAGACTATGGCTACACCTTC. Protein sequence: CATSGDYGYTF.

The rearrangement joins TRBV7-6 to TRBJ1-2, with TRBD1 matching over 7 bases. The V gene end was trimmed by 3 bases and the J gene end by 4 bases; junction bases not matched to a gene: 14. The germline V gene encodes CDR1 SGHVS and CDR2 FNYEAQ. The CDR3 is 17 amino acids. The CDR3 region has the DNA TGTGCCAGCAGCTTTACACCCCCAGGGGGGGAGAGCTATGGCTACACCTTC. Encoded protein: CASSFTPPGGESYGYTF.

The CDR3 loop reads CASSRDIADNSYNEQFF. CDR3 bases: TGTGCCAGCAGTCGCGATATAGCGGACAACTCCTACAATGAGCAGTTCTTC. The chain couples TRBV6-6 to TRBJ2-1, with a possible D match to TRBD2 (6 bases). The CDR3 is made up of 17 amino acids. The V gene lost 5 bases and the J gene lost 0 bases, with 17 bases spanning the gap. Germline assignment: CDR1 MNHNY and CDR2 SVGAGI (reference sequence).

The J gene is TRBJ1-3, the V gene TRBV6-1; D call uncertain. The V end was cut by 2 bases, the J end by 4 bases, with 12 bases between. The CDR3 is 15 amino acids. CDR1 is MNHNS and CDR2 is SASEGT in the germline V gene. The CDR3 coding sequence is TGTGCCAGCAGTGAATTGGCAGGTCGCGGAAACACCATATATTTT. This translates into CASSELAGRGNTIYF.

This chain joins TRBV18 and TRBJ2-7, with D perhaps TRBD1 (6 bases). Germline V gene sequence: CDR1 KGHSH, CDR2 LQKENI. Trimming left V 3 bases short and J 5 bases short, with 8 bases between. This CDR3 is 12 amino acids long. CDR3 in amino acids: CASSPEGDEQYV. The CDR3 DNA follows: TGTGCCAGCTCACCTGAGGGGGACGAGCAGTACGTC.

The gene calls are TRBV2 and TRBJ2-3, with a possible D match to TRBD2 (6 bases). Germline CDR1 and CDR2: SNHLY and FYNNEI. CDR3 length: 14 residues. V gave up 7 bases and J gave up 2 bases, with 13 bases separating them. The CDR3 DNA is TGTGCCAGCATCCGGGACTCCTCCACAGATACGCAGTATTTT. Protein sequence: CASIRDSSTDTQYF.

The chain couples TRBV6-2 or TRBV6-3 to TRBJ2-1, with 12 bases aligning to TRBD2. Unmatched junction bases numbered 4, after V lost 6 bases and J lost 7 bases. CDR3 size: 14 residues. The germline V gene encodes CDR1 MNHEY and CDR2 SVGEGT. The CDR3 coding sequence is TGTGCCAGCAGCCGGACTAGCGGGATAAATGAGCAGTTCTTC. It codes for CASSRTSGINEQFF.

A single count supports this clone. Here the CDR3 DNA reads TGCGCCAGCAGCCAGGGACAGATCGGCACAGATACGCAGTATTTT. It translates to CASSQGQIGTDTQYF. The gene calls are TRBV5-1 and TRBJ2-3; TRBD1 matches 7 bases. Per germline, CDR1 SGHRS and CDR2 YFSETQ. The ends lost 4 bases at V and 1 base at J; junction bases unmatched: 6. This CDR3 spans 15 amino acids.

This clone has a single count. CDR3 region: CASSFRTGNEQYF. The CDR3 coding sequence is TGTGCCAGCAGCTTTCGGACAGGGAACGAGCAGTACTTC. The chain links TRBV14 to TRBJ2-7, with TRBD1 matching 8 bases. The J segment lost 5 bases and the V segment lost 5 bases, leaving 5 bases of the junction unmatched. Looked up from germline, CDR1 is SGHDN and CDR2 is FVKESK. CDR3 length: 13 residues. The full variable domain, with the rest looked up from reference TRBV14 and TRBJ2-7, is EAGVTQFPSHSVIEKGQTVTLRCDPISGHDNLYWYRRVMGKEIKFLLHFVKESKQDESGMPNNRFLAERTGGTYSTLKVQPAELEDSGVYFCASSFRTGNEQYFGPGTRLTVT.

This chain joins TRBV30 and TRBJ1-5, with D possibly matching TRBD1 (6 bases). The ends were cut back, 8 bases at V and 0 bases at J, with 11 bases in the middle. CDR1 and CDR2 (germline): GTSNPN, SVGIG (reference sequence). The CDR3 contains 13 residues. The CDR3 bases are TGTGCCCGGACAGTTTATAGCAATCAGCCCCAGCATTTT. Its protein product is CARTVYSNQPQHF.